Each of the 18 T cell receptor beta chains below was sequenced from the same sample in a study of cytomegalovirus exposure and HLA in healthy donors. Data came from immunoSEQ multiplex PCR; TCRdb stores just in-frame clones and leaves some out. This table holds hundreds of thousands of clones, roughly 85% found once. The sample consisted of PBMCs. These receptors all stem from a woman under 30 in good health and CMV-seronegative.

This chain connects TRBV4-1 to TRBJ2-3, with TRBD2 matching 11 bases. This CDR3 spans 19 amino acids. Germline lookup yields CDR1 MGHRA and CDR2 YSYEKL. V dropped 1 base and J dropped 1; count of bases not matched to a gene: 10. CDR3: CASSQGGPSGRWGTDTQYF. CDR3 sequence (DNA): TGCGCCAGCAGCCAAGGAGGTCCTAGCGGGAGGTGGGGCACAGATACGCAGTATTTT.

The V and J genes are TRBV27 and TRBJ2-2; no firm D call. CDR3 length: 16 residues. Looked up from germline, CDR1 is MNHEY and CDR2 is SMNVEV (reference sequence). Trimming took 8 bases from V and 0 from J, leaving 16 bases between them. The CDR3 coding sequence is TGTGCCAGCTCCCCCCCGACCAGCACGAACACCGGGGAGCTGTTTTTT. Translated: CASSPPTSTNTGELFF.

This rearrangement joins TRBV28 to TRBJ2-7, with 8 bases lining up with TRBD2. CDR1 and CDR2 from the germline V gene are MDHEN and SYDVKM. With 6 bases clipped from V and 2 bases from J, the junction kept 6 bases outside the gene matches. The CDR3 is 14 residues long. The CDR3 nucleotides read TGTGCCAGCAGGCGACCGGGGGGGACCTACGAGCAGTACTTC. Its translation: CASRRPGGTYEQYF.

The chain recombines TRBV6-4 with TRBJ2-1, with 9 bases lining up with TRBD2. Germline lookup yields CDR1 MRHNA and CDR2 SNTAGT. This CDR3 is 16 amino acids long. Losses at the gene ends were 6 bases for V and 2 bases for J; bases not matched to a gene: 8. This CDR3 reads CASSATSGYPYNEQFF. CDR3 DNA: TGTGCCAGCAGCGCGACTAGCGGATACCCCTACAATGAGCAGTTCTTC.

V and J are TRBV6-5 and TRBJ2-3; a possible D gene is TRBD2 (5 bases). CDR1 MNHEY and CDR2 SVGAGI come from the germline V gene. The length of the CDR3 is 14 residues. Trimming took off 6 bases at V and 0 bases at J, with 10 bases between the two ends. The CDR3 loop is CASRWRPSTDTQYF. The CDR3 DNA follows: TGTGCCAGCAGGTGGAGGCCGAGCACAGATACGCAGTATTTT.

The CDR3 DNA sequence: TGTGCCAGCAGTCCCGGGACAGGGCCCGGGGAGCTGTTTTTT. Residues: CASSPGTGPGELFF. The chain recombines TRBV27 with TRBJ2-2, with TRBD1 matching 9 bases. The V gene end was trimmed by 5 bases and the J gene end by 6 bases; junction bases not matched to a gene: 4. CDR3 length equals 14 residues. Germline V gene lookup returns CDR1 MNHEY and CDR2 SMNVEV (reference sequence).

J is TRBJ2-7 and V is TRBV12-5, with 8 bases fitting TRBD2. The trim removed 7 bases at V and 1 base at J, leaving 12 bases unmatched. The CDR3 is made up of 16 amino acids. From germline, CDR1 is LGHNT and CDR2 FRNRAP. The CDR3 spells CASARWGGGTSYEQYF. The CDR3 DNA sequence: TGTGCTAGTGCCCGTTGGGGCGGGGGGACATCCTACGAGCAGTACTTC.

The V gene is TRBV2, the J gene TRBJ2-7; no reliable D call. The V and J ends lost 6 bases and 4 bases respectively, with 7 bases between them. Germline V gene data show CDR1 as SNHLY and CDR2 as FYNNEI. The CDR3 loop spans 11 amino acids. CDR3 amino acids: CASSKEYEQYF. The CDR3 coding sequence is TGTGCCAGCAGCAAGGAGTACGAGCAGTACTTC.

The V gene is TRBV29-1, the J gene TRBJ2-2; 8 bases are a match to TRBD1. Germline lookup yields CDR1 SQVTM and CDR2 ANQGSEA. CDR3 length: 12 residues. V lost 7 bases to trimming and J lost 5 bases; unmatched junction nucleotides: 3. CDR3 nucleotides: TGCAGCGGCGGACAGGGAACCGGGGAGCTGTTTTTT. It specifies CSGGQGTGELFF.

This clone has a handful of counts. The chain links TRBV18 to TRBJ2-3; a possible D gene is TRBD2 (5 bases). V lost 1 base, J lost 0 bases, and 23 bases lay in between. This CDR3 contains 20 residues. Germline V CDR1 and CDR2: KGHSH, LQKENI. The CDR3 reads CASSPLAGGSGPVSTDTQYF. The CDR3 DNA reads TGTGCCAGCTCACCACTGGCGGGCGGCTCTGGCCCCGTCAGCACAGATACGCAGTATTTT. The full variable domain, with the rest looked up from reference TRBV18 and TRBJ2-3, is NAGVMQNPRHLVRRRGQEARLRCSPMKGHSHVYWYRQLPEEGLKFMVYLQKENIIDESGMPKERFSAEFPKEGPSILRIQQVVRGDSAAYFCASSPLAGGSGPVSTDTQYFGPGTRLTVL.

CDR3 nucleotide sequence: TGTGCCAGCAGCTTAGATGGGACTAGCGGGGGGGCGGGTAAGACCCAGTACTTC. Protein product: CASSLDGTSGGAGKTQYF. This rearrangement joins TRBV7-2 to TRBJ2-5; 16 positions agree with TRBD2. Per germline, CDR1 SGHTA and CDR2 FQGNSA. V trimming: 1 base; J trimming: 6 bases; junction bases outside the gene matches: 8. The CDR3 length is 18 residues.

The rearrangement joins TRBV2 to TRBJ2-1; D uncertain. V was cut by 1 base and J by 5 bases, with 3 bases left in between. This CDR3 region has 12 residues. Germline loops: CDR1 SNHLY, CDR2 FYNNEI. The CDR3 spells CASSEDDNEQFF. Written as DNA, the CDR3 is TGTGCCAGCAGTGAAGACGACAATGAGCAGTTCTTC.

The V call is TRBV4-1, the J call TRBJ2-7; D remains unclear. Trimming pared 1 base from V and 0 bases from J, leaving 13 bases between. CDR1 MGHRA and CDR2 YSYEKL come from the germline V gene. This CDR3 has 16 residues. The DNA for the CDR3 is TGCGCCAGCAGCCAAGCTCCACAAGGACCCTCCTACGAGCAGTACTTC. Translating gives CASSQAPQGPSYEQYF.

The chain combines TRBV15 with TRBJ2-2, with 7 bases matching TRBD2. The J segment lost 1 base and the V segment lost 1 base, leaving 3 bases of the junction unmatched. The CDR3 consists of 16 residues. Germline CDR1 LNHNV, CDR2 YYDKDF (reference sequence). CDR3 sequence (DNA): TGTGCCACCAGCAGAGTCGGCGGGGGGAACACCGGGGAGCTGTTTTTT. Translation gives CATSRVGGGNTGELFF.

The V call is TRBV13, the J call TRBJ2-6; no clear D. The CDR3 has 14 amino acids. The V gene's germline CDR1 is PRHDT and CDR2 FYEKMQ (reference sequence). V was shortened by 5 bases and J by 0 bases, with 5 bases between the two germline ends. The CDR3 DNA sequence: TGTGCCAGCAGCCGCAGCTCTGGGGCCAACGTCCTGACTTTC. It yields the protein CASSRSSGANVLTF.

V is TRBV9 and J is TRBJ1-1; D not resolved. CDR1 is SGDLS and CDR2 is YYNGEE in the germline V gene. Deletions cut 0 bases from V and 5 bases from J, with 11 bases between. The CDR3 loop spans 14 amino acids. The CDR3 nucleotides read TGTGCCAGCAGCGTAGGTTCGGGGAGAACTGAAGCTTTCTTT. This codes for CASSVGSGRTEAFF.

The chain employs TRBV7-3 and TRBJ2-1; no definite D call. V lost 1 base, J lost 0 bases, and 10 bases lay in between. The germline gives CDR1 SGHTA, CDR2 FQGTGA. This CDR3 region has 16 residues. CDR3 sequence: CASSLNRGSSYNEQFF. DNA of the CDR3: TGTGCCAGCAGCTTAAATCGAGGAAGCTCCTACAATGAGCAGTTCTTC.

The gene calls are TRBV7-2 and TRBJ1-2, with D maybe TRBD1 (5 bases). Germline CDR1 and CDR2: SGHTA and FQGNSA. The V end was cut by 1 base, the J end by 4 bases, with 13 bases between. This CDR3 has 15 residues. The CDR3 DNA is TGTGCCAGCAGCTTAGACAGGTTTGGACCCTATGGCTACACCTTC. It codes for CASSLDRFGPYGYTF. Full variable domain (remainder filled in from reference TRBV7-2 and TRBJ1-2): GAGVSQSPSNKVTEKGKDVELRCDPISGHTALYWYRQSLGQGLEFLIYFQGNSAPDKSGLPSDRFSAERTGGSVSTLTIQRTQQEDSAVYLCASSLDRFGPYGYTFGSGTRLTVV.